The sequence of this TCR beta chain was determined in a study of T cell responses to AZD1222 COVID-19 vaccine. The CDR3 is made up of 14 amino acids. V was clipped by 6 bases and J by 7 bases; unmatched bases: 10. Germline V gives CDR1 SQVTM, CDR2 ANQGSEA. General study results and limits: Females made up more of the donors, who were largely white British, and clonal diversity may have come out too low. Reportedly, nearly half the spike-specific TCRs target unmutated variant regions. Vaccine-related CD4 TCRs covered spike, predominating at 160-218 and 743-854.

Sequenced by immunoSEQ multiplex PCR; TCRdb stores in-frame clones only, minus some. The data contain around 130,000 clones, 80% to 95% of them seen just once; the ten biggest clones take up more than 3.5%. A remark on this clone: Its antigen is still unknown.

This sequence joins TRBV29-1 and TRBJ1-2, with TRBD1 matching over 11 bases. The source is an adult who received the MenACWY meningococcal vaccine as a control. The material was peripheral blood, obtained 28 days after the second dose of the MenACWY control vaccine. The CDR3 DNA reads TGCAGCGTGATAGGACAGGGGGCCCTAGGTGGCTACACCTTC. This translates into CSVIGQGALGGYTF.